The rows below give T cell receptor beta chains drawn from one sample of a study of blood T cell repertoires in COVID-19. Sequencing used immunoSEQ multiplex PCR; TCRdb keeps in-frame clones, though not all of them. This table holds some 130,000 clones, 70% to 80% found once. Sequencing input: peripheral blood. These receptors all stem from a human donor in a cohort sampled during active COVID-19. Each CDR3 is given with its conserved first and last residue. A D gene is named only where the DNA matches it firmly. Clone size, where shown, is once, few, many, or a class for clones that have expanded.

TRBV5-4	once	TRBJ1-1	.	CASSLDRGSTEAFF	TGTGCCAGCAGCTTGGATCGGGGGAGCACTGAAGCTTTCTTT
TRBV7-8	.	TRBJ1-5	TRBD1	CASSLSQGAARSQPQHF	TGTGCCAGCAGCTTAAGCCAGGGGGCGGCCAGGAGTCAGCCCCAGCATTTT
TRBV29-1	.	TRBJ2-5	TRBD2	CSVPSTSGGGETQYF	TGCAGCGTTCCTTCGACTAGCGGGGGTGGAGAGACCCAGTACTTC
TRBV5-6	.	TRBJ2-5	.	CASSWIPGAVGETQYF	TGTGCCAGCAGCTGGATTCCAGGGGCCGTGGGAGAGACCCAGTACTTC
TRBV7-9	.	TRBJ1-6	.	CASSLDTGSNSPLHF	TGTGCCAGCAGCTTAGATACAGGTTCTAATTCACCCCTCCACTTT
TRBV9	.	TRBJ2-3	.	CASSEIGGADTQYF	TGTGCCAGCAGCGAGATAGGGGGTGCAGATACGCAGTATTTT
TRBV19	.	TRBJ2-1	.	CASSLGGAVTYNEQFF	TGTGCCAGTAGTCTGGGTGGGGCAGTGACTTACAATGAGCAGTTCTTC
TRBV28	.	TRBJ1-3	.	CASSFSGRGSFGNTIYF	TGTGCCAGCAGTTTTTCGGGGAGGGGGAGCTTTGGAAACACCATATATTTT
TRBV5-1	.	TRBJ1-5	.	CASSLDRAGQPQHF	TGCGCCAGCAGCTTGGACAGGGCCGGTCAGCCCCAGCATTTT
TRBV6-2/TRBV6-3	.	TRBJ1-2	.	CASSLPQGSGDYGYTF	TGTGCCAGCAGCCTCCCCCAAGGATCCGGGGACTATGGCTACACCTTC
TRBV4-1	few	TRBJ1-2	TRBD1	CASSGPRTGPNYGYTF	TGCGCCAGCAGCGGGCCCCGGACAGGGCCCAACTATGGCTACACCTTC
TRBV28	.	TRBJ2-3	.	CASSLPAGPQADTQYF	TGTGCCAGCAGTCTCCCCGCGGGGCCCCAGGCAGATACGCAGTATTTT
TRBV7-8	.	TRBJ1-1	TRBD1	CASSLRTGFGTEAFF	TGTGCCAGCAGCTTAAGGACAGGATTCGGCACTGAAGCTTTCTTT